Detailed here is one T cell receptor beta chain. TCRdb keeps only in-frame clones here, not all; method: immunoSEQ multiplex PCR. Here the sample spans 70,000 to 80,000 clones, over 85% being singletons. The data were obtained in a study of control samples from healthy donors and cancer patients. Trimming cost V 4 bases and J 3 bases; bases outside gene matches: 4. The germline gives CDR1 SGHVS, CDR2 FNYEAQ. The CDR3 covers 14 residues. This clonotype originated in a woman aged 60-75 years with head and neck cancer. Input material: PBMCs. This rearrangement joins TRBV7-6 to TRBJ2-7; 9 positions match TRBD1. CDR3 amino acids: CASSWSGQGYEQYF. The CDR3 region has the DNA TGTGCCAGCAGCTGGTCGGGACAGGGCTACGAGCAGTACTTC.